Listed below are T cell receptor beta chains from one sample, sequenced in a study of T cell responses to AZD1222 COVID-19 vaccine. Profiling relied on immunoSEQ multiplex PCR, and the TCRdb table lists in-frame clones only, not all of them. The sample yields 200,000 or so clones, around 88% seen once. The sample was peripheral blood, taken on day 0 of AZD1222 vaccination. All receptors come from an adult in good health. The CDR3 runs from the conserved cysteine through the conserved F or W. Part of the rows lack a size; the others show once, few, many or a class for expanded clones.

14	TRBV11-2	TRBJ1-2	once	CASSLSRGDYGYTF
14	TRBV7-9	TRBJ2-7	-	CASSLTGRTYEQYF
15	TRBV5-1	TRBJ2-3	-	CASRPGLMYTDTQYF
17	TRBV30	TRBJ2-4	once	CAWSESPVELAKNIQYF
15	TRBV15	TRBJ2-1	-	CATSRDRGRNNEQFF
14	TRBV3-1/TRBV3-2	TRBJ2-7	-	CASSQTGGLYEQYF
14	TRBV6-2/TRBV6-3	TRBJ1-1	-	CASSYSGGSTEAFF
12	TRBV29-1	TRBJ2-3	-	CSVGEGTDTQYF
14	TRBV10-2	TRBJ1-1	-	CASAEGAEVPEAFF
17	TRBV15	TRBJ1-5	-	CATSRGFQAYSNQPQHF
16	TRBV24-1	TRBJ1-5	-	CATSESDGWGNQPQHF
16	TRBV14	TRBJ2-1	-	CASSQSFLTGSREQFF
15	TRBV19	TRBJ1-4	-	CASRDRGPSTEKLFF